The present TCR beta chain was sequenced within a study of tumor-infiltrating lymphocytes in primary liver carcinoma (TCRdb year 2017). As for the study more broadly: Of the five patients, three men and two women aged 30 to 69 years, four had hepatocellular carcinoma and one had combined HCC and intrahepatic cholangiocarcinoma. Tumors of the five patients were stage T1-T3 N0M0 with maximum diameters of roughly 4.2 to 11 cm. Each sample produced about 3.5 to 7.13 million productive TCRbeta reads, and read depth showed no significant difference between tissue types. TCRbeta repertoire sequencing, expression microarrays and whole-exome sequencing were combined in the study across five regions of each liver tumor, with adjacent normal tissue and blood also included. A total of some 35 specimens from 5 patients underwent TCRbeta repertoire sequencing, comprising around 25 tumor regions, 5 adjacent noncancerous liver tissues and 5 peripheral blood samples. To link TCRbeta repertoire diversity to the local molecular phenotype, the approximately 24 tumor region samples were profiled with Agilent mRNA microarrays. Reproducibility between technical replicate repertoires was high, with correlation coefficients above 0.95 and mean shared-clone rates about 0.9.

A constant-region primer and ProtoScript II reverse transcriptase were used to reverse-transcribe TCRbeta-specific cDNA from roughly 0.55 ug total RNA. Construction of the TCRbeta libraries relied on three nested rounds of multiplex PCR, following a slightly modified ARM-PCR procedure. Sample barcodes and Illumina adapters were added in a final 25-cycle PCR using Deep VentR polymerase. Before sequencing, amplicons of 200-500 bp were gel-purified using a QIAquick gel extraction kit. An Illumina HiSeq 2500 was used to sequence the TCRbeta amplicons, generating 250-bp paired-end reads. Per the authors' processing: Trimmomatic v0.33 was used to quality-trim the reads, and FLASH v1.2.11 was used to merge paired reads so that full CDR3 sequences could be recovered. V, D and J germline segments were assigned to the rearranged TCRbeta sequences using MiGEC v1.2.1b. VDJtools v1.0.0 computed clonotype statistics and Shannon-Wiener diversity indices. To reduce sampling bias, subsequent analyses other than the diversity analysis used only the 250 most abundant clonotypes in each sample. The raw public data were reprocessed by TCRdb itself: fastp quality trimming at Q25, MiXCR clonotype calling, in-frame beta chains only. Merged by CDR3 protein, the rows form single entries marked with the most common genes and DNA. In this record, the V and J calls reflect TCRdb's handling and not the investigators' own analysis. The sample has approximately 37,000 distinct CDR3 sequences on record, just under 75% of them singletons. The top ten clones comprise 15% to 20% of the sample.

Study-wide conclusions, independent of this receptor: Because sequencing covered only the TCR beta chain and unpaired alpha chains were not captured, true repertoire diversity is likely underestimated. Repertoire overlap was higher between tumor regions (mean approximately 36%) than tumor-adjacent (approximately 17%) or tumor-blood (about 15%) pairs, consistent with antigen-driven expansion. The top 250 clones made up a significantly larger repertoire fraction in tumors than in blood (p = 0.039). With just 4 or 5 patients in the study, the authors point out that the findings should be validated in a larger study. Comparison of CD4+ and CD8+ T cell repertoires was precluded by the use of bulk unsorted samples. Just about 7-25% of top clones turned up in all five regions of a tumor, which suggests spatial heterogeneity among tumor-infiltrating T cells.

Without any cell sorting, total RNA and DNA were extracted together from about 20-30 mg of bulk tissue using the AllPrep DNA/RNA mini kit. Surgical resection was performed in China between late 2015 and 2016 on four to six patients with histopathologically diagnosed primary liver carcinoma. Chronic HBV infection was present in the patients, and the patients were treatment-naive at sampling. Five spatially separated regions were sampled per tumor: superior, inferior, left-lateral and right-lateral poles, plus the tumor centre. More than 75% viable tumor cells were found by histology in every tumor sample. Fresh tumor and adjacent tissue pieces were bisected, with one half stored in RNAlater at -80 degrees C and the other half sent for histology. This clonotype was counted at least ten times. What this receptor recognizes is not known. Nothing much larger sits one base from this clone, and base qualities are not available.

Sequencing was carried out using liver tumor tissue from sampling region 4. In light of the paper, this sample's cell subset or site label describes: tumor region T4, right-lateral pole. The TCR comes from a middle-aged man with primary liver carcinoma and hepatitis B virus infection.

The DNA sequence follows: TGTGCCAGCAGTAGGGGACTAGGCAACACCGGGGAGCTGTTTTTT. It is translated as CASSRGLGNTGELFF. This sequence uses TRBV28 and TRBJ2-2; a stretch of 8 junction bases matches TRBD2. The germline V gene gives CDR1 as MDHEN and CDR2 as SYDVKM. The junction shows trimming of 5 bases on V and 2 bases on J, and the gene matches do not reach 4 bases of it. Its CDR3 holds 15 amino acids, cysteine through phenylalanine. The only DNA kept is the CDR3, 45 bases in frame from the first base. Outside the CDR3, residues come from the reference TRBV28 and TRBJ2-2 proteins, so the full variable domain is: DVKVTQSSRYLVKRTGEKVFLECVQDMDHENMFWYRQDPGLGLRLIYFSYDVKMKEKGDIPEGYSVSREKKERFSLILESASTNQTSMYLCASSRGLGNTGELFFGEGSRLTVL.